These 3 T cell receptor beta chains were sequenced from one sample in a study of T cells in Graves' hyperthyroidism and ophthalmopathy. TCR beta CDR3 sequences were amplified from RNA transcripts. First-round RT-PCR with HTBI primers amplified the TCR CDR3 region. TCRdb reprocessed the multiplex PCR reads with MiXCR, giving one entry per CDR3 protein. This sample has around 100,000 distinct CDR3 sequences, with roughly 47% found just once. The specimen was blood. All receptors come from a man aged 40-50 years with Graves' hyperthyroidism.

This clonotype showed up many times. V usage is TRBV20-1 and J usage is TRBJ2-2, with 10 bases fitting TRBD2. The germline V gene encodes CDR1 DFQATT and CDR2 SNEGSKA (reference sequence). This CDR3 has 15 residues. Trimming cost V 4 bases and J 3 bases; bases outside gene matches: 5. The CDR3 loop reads CSAKSLAGDTGELFF. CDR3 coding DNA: TGCAGTGCTAAAAGCCTAGCGGGGGACACCGGGGAGCTGTTTTTT.

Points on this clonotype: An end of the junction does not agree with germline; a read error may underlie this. CDR3 bases: TGTGTCAGCAGCCAAGACCTAGCGGGGGGGCCGACAGATACGCAGTATTTT. Encoded protein: CVSSQDLAGGPTDTQYF. V is TRBV2 and J is TRBJ2-3, with 12 bases identical to TRBD2. Germline-derived CDR1 and CDR2 are SNHLY and FYNNEI. This CDR3 has 17 amino acids.

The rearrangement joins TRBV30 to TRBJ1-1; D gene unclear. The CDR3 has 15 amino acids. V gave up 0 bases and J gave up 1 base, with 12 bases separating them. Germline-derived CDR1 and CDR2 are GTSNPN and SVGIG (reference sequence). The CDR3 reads CAWSVPRSANTEAFF. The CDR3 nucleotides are TGTGCCTGGAGTGTACCGAGGTCAGCGAACACTGAAGCTTTCTTT.